Listed here are 32 T cell receptor beta chains from one sample, sequenced in a study of a mutant IDH1 vaccine in newly diagnosed glioma. Sequencing was performed with immunoSEQ multiplex PCR; in TCRdb, only in-frame clones are kept and a portion is missing. Found here are 50,000 to 65,000 clones, 80% to 90% of them singletons; the top ten hold roughly 19%. Regarding time point: baseline, week 1 (first vaccination visit). Treatment indicated: pre-vaccination baseline after standard-of-care therapy. Source: PBMCs, taken from a glioma patient treated with radiotherapy, temozolomide or both. All receptors come from a man between 18 and 35 years old with glioma.

The genes are TRBV6-1 and TRBJ1-5; TRBD1 might be the D (6 bases). The germline V gene has CDR1 MNHNS and CDR2 SASEGT. The CDR3 totals 15 residues. Trimming left V 4 bases short and J 5 bases short, with 15 bases between. This CDR3 is CASSAGQTSYQPQHF. The DNA for the CDR3 is TGTGCCAGCAGTGCAGGACAGACTAGTTATCAGCCCCAGCATTTT.

CDR3 amino acids: CASSFRGGHGYTEAFF. CDR3 in DNA: TGTGCCAGCAGTTTTCGAGGGGGGCATGGGTACACTGAAGCTTTCTTT. V and J are TRBV27 and TRBJ1-1; a possible D gene is TRBD1 (6 bases). Trimming left V 3 bases short and J 3 bases short, with 17 bases between. Germline lookup yields CDR1 MNHEY and CDR2 SMNVEV (reference sequence). The CDR3 covers 16 residues.

The gene calls are TRBV9 and TRBJ1-3; D is unresolved. V lost 0 bases to trimming and J lost 3 bases, with 7 bases between them. The length of the CDR3 is 14 residues. Germline values: CDR1 SGDLS, CDR2 YYNGEE. The CDR3 DNA is TGTGCCAGCAGCGTAGACCCAGTTGGAAACACCATATATTTT. As protein: CASSVDPVGNTIYF. The full variable domain, rest sourced from reference TRBV9 and TRBJ1-3, is DSGVTQTPKHLITATGQRVTLRCSPRSGDLSVYWYQQSLDQGLQFLIQYYNGEERAKGNILERFSAQQFPDLHSELNLSSLELGDSALYFCASSVDPVGNTIYFGEGSWLTVV.

This clone is a singleton in its sample. The chain couples TRBV4-3 to TRBJ2-1; tentatively, D is TRBD2 (6 bases). CDR1 is LGHNA and CDR2 is YSLEER in the germline V gene. V shed 1 base and J shed 12 bases, with 13 bases lying between them. The CDR3 totals 13 residues. CDR3 residues: CASSQGGAPVQFF. CDR3 in DNA: TGCGCCAGCAGCCAAGGCGGGGCCCCCGTGCAGTTCTTC.

This chain links TRBV5-4 with TRBJ1-4, with TRBD1 matching 8 bases. Germline CDR1 reads SGHNT; CDR2 reads YYREEE (reference sequence). Germline trimming cut 4 bases from V and 5 bases from J; bases unmatched to any gene: 13. The length of the CDR3 is 17 residues. The chain's CDR3 is CASSVTGQAGGNEKLFF. The CDR3 DNA sequence: TGTGCCAGCAGCGTAACGGGACAGGCGGGGGGAAATGAAAAACTGTTTTTT.

This chain links TRBV5-4 with TRBJ1-5; maybe TRBD1 (5 bases). The CDR3 is 14 residues long. Germline V gene sequence: CDR1 SGHNT, CDR2 YYREEE (reference sequence). Trimming cost V 0 bases and J 5 bases, with 9 bases left between them. CDR3: CASSLDGADQPQHF. As DNA, the CDR3 is TGTGCCAGCAGCTTGGACGGGGCAGATCAGCCCCAGCATTTT.

The chain recombines TRBV5-4 with TRBJ1-6, with 11 bases fitting TRBD1. The CDR3 length is 18 residues. Trimming removed 4 bases from V and 1 base from J; junction bases left unmatched: 7. Germline CDR1 and CDR2: SGHNT and YYREEE (reference sequence). The CDR3 loop is CASSTGQGAPSYNSPLHF. As DNA, the CDR3 is TGTGCCAGCAGCACAGGACAGGGGGCGCCATCCTATAATTCACCCCTCCACTTT.

This clone was seen a few times. This sequence joins TRBV30 and TRBJ1-5, with no clear D. The CDR3 spans 13 residues. CDR1 GTSNPN and CDR2 SVGIG come from the germline V gene (reference sequence). The ends were cut back, 2 bases at V and 2 bases at J, with 7 bases in the middle. The CDR3 DNA follows: TGTGCCTGGAGTAAGCAGGGCAATCAGCCCCAGCATTTT. Amino acids: CAWSKQGNQPQHF. The whole variable domain, filled in from reference TRBV30 and TRBJ1-5, reads SQTIHQWPATLVQPVGSPLSLECTVEGTSNPNLYWYRQAAGRGLQLLFYSVGIGQISSEVPQNLSASRPQDRQFILSSKKLLLSDSGFYLCAWSKQGNQPQHFGDGTRLSIL.

V is TRBV2 and J is TRBJ1-3; no clear D. Germline assignment: CDR1 SNHLY and CDR2 FYNNEI. V lost 11 bases and J 0 bases, leaving 8 bases between the germline ends. The CDR3 consists of 12 residues. The CDR3 sequence: CACPDSGNTIYF. In DNA form, the CDR3 reads TGTGCCTGCCCAGACTCTGGAAACACCATATATTTT.

This chain connects TRBV2 to TRBJ1-5; D call uncertain. From germline, CDR1 is SNHLY and CDR2 FYNNEI. The CDR3 runs 15 residues. The V gene lost 2 bases and the J gene lost 3 bases, with 11 bases spanning the gap. CDR3 in amino acids: CASSEQAAVNQPQHF. In nucleotides, the CDR3 is TGTGCCAGCAGTGAACAGGCGGCAGTCAATCAGCCCCAGCATTTT.

This clone turned up a few times. V usage is TRBV18 and J usage is TRBJ1-4; perhaps TRBD1 as D (5 bases). CDR1 and CDR2 from the germline V gene are KGHSH and LQKENI. This CDR3 is built from 15 residues. Trimming removed 3 bases at V and 2 bases at J, with 10 bases between. This chain's CDR3 is CASSPSGPTNEKLFF. As DNA, the CDR3 is TGTGCCAGCTCACCTTCGGGACCGACTAATGAAAAACTGTTTTTT. Full variable domain (rest looked up from reference TRBV18 and TRBJ1-4): NAGVMQNPRHLVRRRGQEARLRCSPMKGHSHVYWYRQLPEEGLKFMVYLQKENIIDESGMPKERFSAEFPKEGPSILRIQQVVRGDSAAYFCASSPSGPTNEKLFFGSGTQLSVL.

The chain recombines TRBV2 with TRBJ2-5; 7 nucleotides agree with TRBD1. The CDR3 contains 15 residues. In germline, CDR1 is SNHLY, CDR2 FYNNEI. The V segment lost 8 bases and the J segment 0 bases; nucleotides outside the gene matches: 9. In DNA, the CDR3 is TGTGCCAGCCTCTACAGGGGCTTTTACCAAGAGACCCAGTACTTC. Translation: CASLYRGFYQETQYF.

The V gene is TRBV2, the J gene TRBJ1-1; D call uncertain. V lost 2 bases and J lost 7, with 11 bases in between. The CDR3 is made up of 13 amino acids. Germline CDR1 and CDR2: SNHLY and FYNNEI. CDR3 loop: CASSEMGWGEAFF. The DNA for the CDR3 is TGTGCCAGCAGTGAAATGGGGTGGGGTGAAGCTTTCTTT.

The chain carries TRBV18 and TRBJ1-2; 7 bases map to TRBD1. CDR3 length: 13 residues. Trimming took 4 bases from V and 4 from J; bases not matched to a gene: 3. Germline lookup yields CDR1 KGHSH and CDR2 LQKENI. The CDR3: CASSQQGFYGYTF. The CDR3 nucleotides are TGTGCCAGCTCACAACAGGGGTTCTATGGCTACACCTTC.

The chain joins TRBV4-2 to TRBJ1-2; no definite D call. V was cut by 1 base and J by 8 bases, with 20 bases left in between. The germline V gene encodes CDR1 LGHNA and CDR2 YNFKEQ. This CDR3 spans 16 amino acids. The DNA for the CDR3 is TGTGCCAGCAGCCAAGTGGGCACGGGCTCGGGATACGGCTACACCTTC. It is translated as CASSQVGTGSGYGYTF.

V is TRBV5-4 and J is TRBJ2-2, with D unresolved. The V end lost 3 bases, the J end lost 4 bases, and 13 bases lay between the germline ends. The germline CDR1 and CDR2 sequences are SGHNT and YYREEE (reference sequence). The CDR3 is 15 residues long. The CDR3 reads CASSSMGQTTGELFF. CDR3 nucleotides: TGTGCCAGCAGCTCTATGGGCCAGACCACCGGGGAGCTGTTTTTT.

To note about this clone: This specimen includes other DNA sequences encoding the same CDR3. The rearrangement links TRBV10-3 to TRBJ1-1; tentatively, D is TRBD1 (5 bases). Germline-derived CDR1 and CDR2 are ENHRY and SYGVKD. This CDR3 spans 13 amino acids. Trimming shortened V by 8 bases and J by 2 bases, and 12 bases separated the two germline ends. The CDR3 spells CAIGGRTNTEAFF. The CDR3 DNA is TGTGCCATCGGGGGACGGACTAACACTGAAGCTTTCTTT.

The gene calls are TRBV5-6 and TRBJ1-2; possible D gene TRBD1, 6 bases. The V end was cut by 4 bases, the J end by 0 bases, with 19 bases between. CDR1 is SGHDT and CDR2 is YYEEEE in the germline V gene. CDR3 length: 17 residues. CDR3 nucleotide sequence: TGTGCCAGCAGCCCACAGGGAACCTCATTAGCTAACTATGGCTACACCTTC. Amino acids: CASSPQGTSLANYGYTF.

This clone was detected ten times or more. The rearrangement joins TRBV9 to TRBJ2-1; 7 bases are shared with TRBD2. Germline trimming cut 3 bases from V and 7 bases from J; bases unmatched to any gene: 7. The CDR3 sequence is 14 residues long. CDR1 is SGDLS, CDR2 YYNGEE, per germline. This CDR3 reads CASSAGGEGNEQFF. CDR3 sequence (DNA): TGTGCCAGCAGCGCCGGAGGGGAGGGGAATGAGCAGTTCTTC.

The chain recombines TRBV7-2 with TRBJ2-5; 8 nucleotides match TRBD2. The V gene's germline CDR1 is SGHTA and CDR2 FQGNSA. The CDR3 extends over 15 amino acids. The trim removed 1 base at V and 7 bases at J, leaving 8 bases unmatched. The CDR3, as DNA: TGTGCCAGCAGCTTAGAAGCGGGGGCTGGTGGGACCCAGTACTTC. Translation gives CASSLEAGAGGTQYF.

This clone was recorded only once. This chain connects TRBV4-3 to TRBJ2-3; D ambiguous. The CDR3 loop spans 13 amino acids. The V end lost 1 base, the J end lost 6 bases, and 8 bases lay between the germline ends. CDR1 is LGHNA, CDR2 YSLEER, per germline. For the CDR3, the DNA is TGCGCCAGCAGCCAAGGTATTGGGGATACGCAGTATTTT. The encoded protein is CASSQGIGDTQYF.

CDR3 sequence (DNA): TGTGCCAGCAGCTCAGGATCCGGGACAGGGGATGGCTACACCTTC. It is translated as CASSSGSGTGDGYTF. The chain uses TRBV11-1 and TRBJ1-2, with TRBD1 matching over 10 bases. V was pared by 4 bases and J by 6 bases, with 8 bases of the junction left unmatched. There are 15 residues in the CDR3. CDR1 SGHAT and CDR2 FQDESV come from the germline V gene (reference sequence).

V is TRBV6-5 and J is TRBJ2-7; 8 positions agree with TRBD1. CDR1 is MNHEY, CDR2 SVGAGI, per germline. This CDR3 comprises 15 residues. Germline trimming cut 6 bases from V and 4 bases from J; bases unmatched to any gene: 11. The DNA of the CDR3 is TGTGCCAGCAGCTTTGACAGGGGCCTGCTTTACGAGCAGTACTTC. Its protein is CASSFDRGLLYEQYF.

As to this clone: A much larger clone differs from this one at a single base, so this may be a read error. The CDR3 DNA sequence: TGTGCCATCAGTGCCGACATCAATCAGCCCCAGCATTTT. Translated, it gives CAISADINQPQHF. This chain links TRBV10-3 with TRBJ1-5; D gene uncertain. V was cut by 4 bases and J by 3 bases, with 7 bases left in between. In germline, CDR1 is ENHRY, CDR2 SYGVKD. The CDR3 length is 13 residues.

This clone was seen a handful of times. V and J are TRBV5-1 and TRBJ1-2; 9 bases align to TRBD1. The junction had 5 bases not matched to a gene; V was cut back by 4 bases and J by 4 bases. CDR1 is SGHRS, CDR2 YFSETQ, per germline. CDR3 length: 14 residues. CDR3 protein: CASSPGQGSYGYTF. Here the CDR3 DNA reads TGCGCCAGCAGCCCTGGACAGGGGAGCTATGGCTACACCTTC.

The chain couples TRBV7-2 to TRBJ2-7, with TRBD2 matching over 7 bases. In germline, CDR1 is SGHTA, CDR2 FQGNSA. This CDR3 spans 14 amino acids. Trimming cost V 1 base and J 2 bases; bases outside gene matches: 2. The CDR3 sequence: CASSLEAGPYEQYF. In DNA form, the CDR3 reads TGTGCCAGCAGCTTAGAAGCGGGGCCCTACGAGCAGTACTTC. The whole variable domain, filled in from reference TRBV7-2 and TRBJ2-7, reads GAGVSQSPSNKVTEKGKDVELRCDPISGHTALYWYRQSLGQGLEFLIYFQGNSAPDKSGLPSDRFSAERTGGSVSTLTIQRTQQEDSAVYLCASSLEAGPYEQYFGPGTRLTVT.

The chain recombines TRBV4-2 with TRBJ1-2; unclear D gene. From germline, CDR1 is LGHNA and CDR2 YNFKEQ. The CDR3 spans 15 residues. V gave up 0 bases and J gave up 0 bases, with 8 bases separating them. The CDR3 here is CASSQDTESNYGYTF. The CDR3 bases are TGTGCCAGCAGCCAAGATACTGAATCTAACTATGGCTACACCTTC.

The CDR3 reads CASSVATSAEQFF. DNA for the CDR3: TGTGCCAGCAGCGTAGCTACCAGCGCTGAGCAGTTCTTC. This chain connects TRBV9 to TRBJ2-1; D not certain. The CDR3 has 13 residues. Trimming left V 0 bases short and J 9 bases short, with 10 bases between. Germline V gene data show CDR1 as SGDLS and CDR2 as YYNGEE.

The gene calls are TRBV5-4 and TRBJ1-1; D gene uncertain. The CDR3 has 13 amino acids. V was clipped by 4 bases and J by 1 base, with 8 bases between them. Looked up from germline, CDR1 is SGHNT and CDR2 is YYREEE (reference sequence). CDR3 protein: CASSLAGNTEAFF. CDR3 DNA: TGTGCCAGCAGCCTCGCAGGGAACACTGAAGCTTTCTTT.

The chain carries TRBV13 and TRBJ1-2; the D gene is possibly TRBD1 (6 bases). CDR1 is PRHDT and CDR2 is FYEKMQ in the germline V gene (reference sequence). CDR3 length equals 15 residues. Trimming removed 5 bases from V and 4 bases from J, with 17 bases in between. The CDR3 DNA follows: TGTGCCAGCAGCCCCTCCCCGGGGGGCGGCTATGGCTACACCTTC. This codes for CASSPSPGGGYGYTF.

The chain's CDR3 is CASHSSTDTQYF. DNA for the CDR3: TGTGCCAGTCATAGCAGCACAGATACGCAGTATTTT. The V and J genes are TRBV6-1 and TRBJ2-3; D remains unclear. Germline lookup yields CDR1 MNHNS and CDR2 SASEGT. The CDR3 is 12 residues long. The germline V and J ends were trimmed by 9 bases and 0 bases, with 7 bases remaining between them.

This chain connects TRBV4-2 to TRBJ2-7; TRBD1 might be the D (5 bases). Trimming removed 0 bases at V and 3 bases at J, with 12 bases between. The germline V gene encodes CDR1 LGHNA and CDR2 YNFKEQ. The CDR3 is 15 residues long. The CDR3 region is CASSQDKGRVYEQYF. The CDR3 bases are TGTGCCAGCAGCCAAGATAAGGGCAGGGTCTACGAGCAGTACTTC.